Listed below are T cell receptor beta chains from one sample, sequenced in a study of CD8 T cells in ankylosing spondylitis. TCRdb reanalysed the 5' RACE reads using MiXCR and keeps one entry per CDR3 protein. The table has around 300,000 distinct CDR3 sequences, approximately 15% seen once. The sample was blood, either unsorted or a sorted T cell fraction (not recorded which). All receptors derive from a male donor with ankylosing spondylitis or in good health (not recorded which). Both conserved end residues are part of each CDR3. The order of the fields is V gene, J gene, CDR3 protein.

TRBV3-1	TRBJ2-5	CASSQDQTQETQYF
TRBV6-1	TRBJ1-1	CASSGGDGTEAFF
TRBV7-8	TRBJ1-5	CASGVESVNQPQHF
TRBV6-5	TRBJ2-3	CASSSDRLTDTQYF
TRBV5-1	TRBJ1-6	CASSLDSLGGTSSPLHF
TRBV11-2	TRBJ2-5	CASSFGRETQYF
TRBV11-1	TRBJ2-5	CASSAWTGSIGETQYF
TRBV20-1	TRBJ2-3	CSASLQGPRTDTQYF
TRBV6-1	TRBJ2-1	CASMVAGGRYNEQFF
TRBV10-3	TRBJ1-2	CASTPGQGNYGYTF
TRBV11-2	TRBJ2-7	CASSSRGVTGDEQYF
TRBV20-1	TRBJ2-3	CSTRSGLGTDTQYF
TRBV7-9	TRBJ2-4	CASSLSELENIQYF
TRBV10-1	TRBJ2-7	CASYHRGRSYEQYF
TRBV12-3/TRBV12-4	TRBJ2-1	CASGQGRQSEQFF
TRBV24-1	TRBJ2-1	CATSDPTGTSINEQFF
TRBV19	TRBJ2-1	CASSIGGQHNEQFF
TRBV29-1	TRBJ1-3	CSVNSGNTICF
TRBV7-8	TRBJ1-1	CASSLARAGRRGTEAFF
TRBV15	TRBJ1-2	CATSRGQGNYGYTF
TRBV30	TRBJ2-7	CAWRQGATYEQYF
TRBV12-3/TRBV12-4	TRBJ2-2	CASRRRGLAGEVELFF
TRBV6-1	TRBJ1-1	CASTQGRINTEAFF
TRBV12-3/TRBV12-4	TRBJ1-2	CASSSVRGYTF
TRBV5-1	TRBJ1-6	CASSLIQGVNSPLHF
TRBV10-1	TRBJ2-3	CASSAGTSGKGDTQYF
TRBV20-1	TRBJ2-1	CSANRLAGDHEQFF
TRBV10-3	TRBJ2-7	CAISESTAGAYEQYF
TRBV20-1	TRBJ1-5	CSAREGRGNQPQHF
TRBV4-1	TRBJ2-3	CASSRRPGQDVGDTQYF
TRBV25-1	TRBJ1-2	CASSASRDRADYGYTF
TRBV20-1	TRBJ2-1	CSASTSGRGYNEQFF
TRBV5-1	TRBJ1-1	CASSLDGRRMNTEAFF